This entry features one T cell receptor (beta chain) sequence. The CDR3 is 17 residues long. Germline V lookup: CDR1 MRHNA, CDR2 SNTAGT. J was trimmed by 8 bases and V by 6 bases; bases with no gene match: 17. This record comes from a study of blood T cell repertoires in COVID-19. Study summary: Material from acute and convalescent COVID-19 was sourced from the United States, Italy and Spain. Sample material is recorded as cDNA or gDNA derived from T cells, B-cell-depleted T cells, or PBMCs.

In the authors' methods: Quantification of nucleated cells was approximated via reference gene primer amplification. Generated by immunoSEQ multiplex PCR, the TCRdb table keeps only in-frame clones and is missing some. V and J calls and clone size are copied from that table; D and trimming were computed from the DNA. Among around 190,000 clones listed, approximately 81% were seen once. This chain uses TRBV6-4 with TRBJ2-1, with 9 bases identical to TRBD2. Sequenced input: peripheral blood. The sequence was collected from a woman older than 75 with acute or convalescent COVID-19. The CDR3 DNA reads as TGTGCCAGCAGGGCGCCCCGATCTAGCGGGATGCACGATGAGCAGTTCTTC. It yields the protein CASRAPRSSGMHDEQFF.